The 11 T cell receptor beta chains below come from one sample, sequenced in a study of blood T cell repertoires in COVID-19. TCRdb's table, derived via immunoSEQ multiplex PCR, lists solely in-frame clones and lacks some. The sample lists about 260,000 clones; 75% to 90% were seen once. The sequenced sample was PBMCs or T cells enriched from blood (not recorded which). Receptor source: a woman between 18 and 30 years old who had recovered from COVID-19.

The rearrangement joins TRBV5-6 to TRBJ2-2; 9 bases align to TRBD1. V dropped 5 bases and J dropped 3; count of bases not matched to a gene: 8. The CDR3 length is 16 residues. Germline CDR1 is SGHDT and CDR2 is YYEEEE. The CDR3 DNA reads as TGTGCCAGCAGGGGCGGGGACAGGGCATACACCGGGGAGCTGTTTTTT. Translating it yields CASRGGDRAYTGELFF.

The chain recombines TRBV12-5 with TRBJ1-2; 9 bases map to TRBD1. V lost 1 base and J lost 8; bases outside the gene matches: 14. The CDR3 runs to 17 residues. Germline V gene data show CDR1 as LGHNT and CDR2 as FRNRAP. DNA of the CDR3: TGTGCTAGTGGTTTGGCCTTACAGGGGGCCCCAGGGGGAGGCTACACCTTC. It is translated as CASGLALQGAPGGGYTF.

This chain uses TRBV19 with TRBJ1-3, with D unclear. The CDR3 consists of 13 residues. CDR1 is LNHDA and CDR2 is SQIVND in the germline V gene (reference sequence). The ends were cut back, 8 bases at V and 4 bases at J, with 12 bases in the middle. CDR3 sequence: CASEQRSGNTIYF. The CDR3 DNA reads TGTGCCAGTGAACAGAGATCAGGAAACACCATATATTTT.

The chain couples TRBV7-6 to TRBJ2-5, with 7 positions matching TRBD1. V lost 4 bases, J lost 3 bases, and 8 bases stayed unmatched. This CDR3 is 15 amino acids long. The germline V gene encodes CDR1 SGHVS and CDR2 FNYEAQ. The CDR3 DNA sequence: TGTGCCAGCAGCTCCCAGGGGGTTTCCGAAGAGACCCAGTACTTC. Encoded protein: CASSSQGVSEETQYF.

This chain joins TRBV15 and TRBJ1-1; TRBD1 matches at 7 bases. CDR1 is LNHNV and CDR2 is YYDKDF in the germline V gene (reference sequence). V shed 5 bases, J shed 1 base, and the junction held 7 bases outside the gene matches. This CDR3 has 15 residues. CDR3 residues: CATSARQGTNTEAFF. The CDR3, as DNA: TGTGCCACCAGCGCCCGACAGGGAACGAACACTGAAGCTTTCTTT.

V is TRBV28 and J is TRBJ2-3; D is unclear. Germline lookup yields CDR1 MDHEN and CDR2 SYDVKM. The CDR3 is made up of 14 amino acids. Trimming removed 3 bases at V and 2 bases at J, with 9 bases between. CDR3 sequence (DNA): TGTGCCAGCAGTTTGGGCAGCCTCACAGATACGCAGTATTTT. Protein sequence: CASSLGSLTDTQYF.

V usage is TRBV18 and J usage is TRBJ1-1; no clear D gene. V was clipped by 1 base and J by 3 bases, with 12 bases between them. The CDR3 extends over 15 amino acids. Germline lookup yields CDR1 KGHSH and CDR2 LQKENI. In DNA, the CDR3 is TGTGCCAGCTCACCACGGCAGAGACTGGACACTGAAGCTTTCTTT. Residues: CASSPRQRLDTEAFF.

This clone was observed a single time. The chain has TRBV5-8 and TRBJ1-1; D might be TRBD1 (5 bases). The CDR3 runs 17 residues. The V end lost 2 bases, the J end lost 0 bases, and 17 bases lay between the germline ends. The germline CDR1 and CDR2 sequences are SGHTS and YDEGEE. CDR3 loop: CASSFGAAGGLNTEAFF. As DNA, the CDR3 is TGTGCCAGCAGCTTCGGGGCAGCCGGGGGATTGAACACTGAAGCTTTCTTT. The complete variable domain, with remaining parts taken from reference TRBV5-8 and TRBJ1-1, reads EAGVTQSPTHLIKTRGQQATLRCSPISGHTSVYWYQQALGLGLQFLLWYDEGEERNRGNFPPRFSGRQFPNYSSELNVNALELEDSALYLCASSFGAAGGLNTEAFFGQGTRLTVV.

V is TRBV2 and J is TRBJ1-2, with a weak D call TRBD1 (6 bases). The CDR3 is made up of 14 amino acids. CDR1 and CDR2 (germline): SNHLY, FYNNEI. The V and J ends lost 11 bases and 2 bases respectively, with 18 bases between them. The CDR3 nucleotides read TGTGCCGGAGGAACGGGACACCCCAACTATGGCTACACCTTC. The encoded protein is CAGGTGHPNYGYTF.

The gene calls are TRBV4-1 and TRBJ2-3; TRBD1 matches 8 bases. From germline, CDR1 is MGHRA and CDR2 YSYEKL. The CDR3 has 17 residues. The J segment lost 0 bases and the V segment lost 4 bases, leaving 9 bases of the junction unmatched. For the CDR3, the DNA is TGCGCCAGCAGCCGCCCTGGACAGGGATCTAGCACAGATACGCAGTATTTT. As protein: CASSRPGQGSSTDTQYF.

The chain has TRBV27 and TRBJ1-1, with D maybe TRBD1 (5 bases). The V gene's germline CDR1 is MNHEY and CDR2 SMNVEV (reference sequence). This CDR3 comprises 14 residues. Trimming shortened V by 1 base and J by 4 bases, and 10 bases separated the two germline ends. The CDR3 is CASSLLGGGTEAFF. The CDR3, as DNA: TGTGCCAGCAGTTTATTGGGGGGGGGCACTGAAGCTTTCTTT.